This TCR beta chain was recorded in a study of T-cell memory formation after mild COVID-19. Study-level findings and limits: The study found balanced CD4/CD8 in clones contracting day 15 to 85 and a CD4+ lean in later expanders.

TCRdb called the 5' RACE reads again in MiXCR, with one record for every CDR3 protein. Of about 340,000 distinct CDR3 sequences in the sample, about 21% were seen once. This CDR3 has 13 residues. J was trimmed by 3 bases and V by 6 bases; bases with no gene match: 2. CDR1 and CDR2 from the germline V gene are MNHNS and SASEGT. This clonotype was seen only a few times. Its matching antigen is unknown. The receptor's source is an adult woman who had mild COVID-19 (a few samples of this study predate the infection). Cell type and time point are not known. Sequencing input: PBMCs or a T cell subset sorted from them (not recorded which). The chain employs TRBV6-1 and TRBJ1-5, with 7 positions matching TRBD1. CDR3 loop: CASRGTDNQPQHF. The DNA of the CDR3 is TGTGCCAGCAGAGGGACAGACAATCAGCCCCAGCATTTT.